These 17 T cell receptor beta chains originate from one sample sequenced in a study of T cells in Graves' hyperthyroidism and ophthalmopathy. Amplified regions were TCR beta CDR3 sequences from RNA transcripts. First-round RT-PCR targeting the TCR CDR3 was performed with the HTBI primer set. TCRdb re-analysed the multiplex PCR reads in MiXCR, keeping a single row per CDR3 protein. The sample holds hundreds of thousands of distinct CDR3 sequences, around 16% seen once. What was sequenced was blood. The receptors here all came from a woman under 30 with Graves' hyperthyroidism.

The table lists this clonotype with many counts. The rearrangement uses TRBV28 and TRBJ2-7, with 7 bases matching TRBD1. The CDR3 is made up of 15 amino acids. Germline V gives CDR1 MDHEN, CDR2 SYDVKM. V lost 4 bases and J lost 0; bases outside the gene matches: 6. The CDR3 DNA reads TGTGCCAGCAGTTCTCGGGACAGTTCCTCCTACGAGCAGTACTTC. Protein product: CASSSRDSSSYEQYF.

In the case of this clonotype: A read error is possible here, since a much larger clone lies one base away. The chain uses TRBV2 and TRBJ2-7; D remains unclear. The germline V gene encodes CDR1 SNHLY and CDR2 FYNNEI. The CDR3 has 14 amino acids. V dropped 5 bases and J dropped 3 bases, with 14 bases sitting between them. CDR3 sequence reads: CASSLSPRDYEQYF. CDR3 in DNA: TGTGCCAGCAGTTTATCCCCACGAGACTACGAGCAGTACTTC.

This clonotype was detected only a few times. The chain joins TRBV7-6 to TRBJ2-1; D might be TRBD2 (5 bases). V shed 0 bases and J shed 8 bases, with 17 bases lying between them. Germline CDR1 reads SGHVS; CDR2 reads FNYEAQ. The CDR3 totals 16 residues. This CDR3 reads CASSLARTFRRDEQFF. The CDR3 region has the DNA TGTGCCAGCAGCTTAGCGCGGACTTTTCGGCGGGATGAGCAGTTCTTC.

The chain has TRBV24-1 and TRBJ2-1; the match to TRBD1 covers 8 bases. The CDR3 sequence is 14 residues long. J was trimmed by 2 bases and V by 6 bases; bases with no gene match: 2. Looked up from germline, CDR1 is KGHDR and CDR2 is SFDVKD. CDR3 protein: CATSPGQAYNEQFF. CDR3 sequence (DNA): TGTGCCACCAGTCCGGGACAGGCCTACAATGAGCAGTTCTTC.

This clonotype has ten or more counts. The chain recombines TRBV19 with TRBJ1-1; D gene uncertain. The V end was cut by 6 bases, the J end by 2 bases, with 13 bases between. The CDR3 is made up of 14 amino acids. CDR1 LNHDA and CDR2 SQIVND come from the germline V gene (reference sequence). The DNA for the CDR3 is TGTGCCAGTAGAGGATTAGGATTTAACACTGAAGCTTTCTTT. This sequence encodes CASRGLGFNTEAFF.

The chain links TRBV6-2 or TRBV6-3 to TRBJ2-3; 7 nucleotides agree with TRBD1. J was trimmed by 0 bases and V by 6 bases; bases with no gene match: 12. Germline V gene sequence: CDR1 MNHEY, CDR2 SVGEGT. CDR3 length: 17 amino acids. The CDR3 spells CASRTTPGQVSTDTQYF. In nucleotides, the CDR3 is TGTGCCAGCAGAACCACCCCCGGACAGGTTAGCACAGATACGCAGTATTTT.

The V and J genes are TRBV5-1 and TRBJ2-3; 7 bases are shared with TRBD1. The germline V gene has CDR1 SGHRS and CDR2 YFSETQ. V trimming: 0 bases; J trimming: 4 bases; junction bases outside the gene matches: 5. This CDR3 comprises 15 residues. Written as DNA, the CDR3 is TGCGCCAGCAGCTTGGAAGTGACAGGGCCAGATACGCAGTATTTT. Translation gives CASSLEVTGPDTQYF.

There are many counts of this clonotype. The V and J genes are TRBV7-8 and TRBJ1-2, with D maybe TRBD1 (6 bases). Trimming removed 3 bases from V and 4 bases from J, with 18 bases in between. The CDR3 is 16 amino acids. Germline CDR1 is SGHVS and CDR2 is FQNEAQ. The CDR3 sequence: CASSFQGRTVVYGYTF. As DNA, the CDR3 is TGTGCCAGCAGCTTTCAGGGGCGGACGGTCGTCTATGGCTACACCTTC.

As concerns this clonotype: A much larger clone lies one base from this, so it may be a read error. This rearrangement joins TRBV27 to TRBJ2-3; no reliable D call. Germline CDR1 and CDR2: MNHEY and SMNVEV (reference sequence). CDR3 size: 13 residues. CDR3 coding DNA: TGTGCCAGCAGTTTCGGTCTTACAGATACGCAGTGTTTT. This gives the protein CASSFGLTDTQCF.

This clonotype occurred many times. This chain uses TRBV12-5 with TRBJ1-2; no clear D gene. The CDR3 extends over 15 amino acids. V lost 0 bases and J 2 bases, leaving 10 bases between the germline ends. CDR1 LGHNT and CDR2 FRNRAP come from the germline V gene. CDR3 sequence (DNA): TGTGCTAGTGGTTTGGTACCGGGAGGGAACTATGGCTACACCTTC. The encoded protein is CASGLVPGGNYGYTF.

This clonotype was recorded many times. This CDR3 reads CASSISGGRHNEQFF. CDR3 DNA sequence: TGTGCCAGTAGTATTTCGGGAGGGAGACACAATGAGCAGTTCTTC. This chain joins TRBV19 and TRBJ2-1; 8 bases are a match to TRBD2. The CDR3 is made up of 15 amino acids. V trimming: 3 bases; J trimming: 5 bases; junction bases outside the gene matches: 6. Germline V gene lookup returns CDR1 LNHDA and CDR2 SQIVND (reference sequence).

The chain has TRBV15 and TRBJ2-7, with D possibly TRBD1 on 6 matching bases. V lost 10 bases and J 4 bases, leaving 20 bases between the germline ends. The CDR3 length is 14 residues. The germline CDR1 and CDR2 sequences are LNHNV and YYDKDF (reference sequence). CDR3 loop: CAIADSGQRYEQYF. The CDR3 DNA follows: TGTGCCATTGCGGACTCGGGACAAAGATACGAGCAGTACTTC.

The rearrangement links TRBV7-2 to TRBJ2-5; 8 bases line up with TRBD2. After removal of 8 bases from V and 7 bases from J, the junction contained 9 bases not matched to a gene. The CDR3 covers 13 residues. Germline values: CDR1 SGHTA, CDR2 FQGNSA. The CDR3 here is CASVWGAGGTQYF. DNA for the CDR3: TGTGCCAGCGTATGGGGGGCGGGGGGGACCCAGTACTTC.

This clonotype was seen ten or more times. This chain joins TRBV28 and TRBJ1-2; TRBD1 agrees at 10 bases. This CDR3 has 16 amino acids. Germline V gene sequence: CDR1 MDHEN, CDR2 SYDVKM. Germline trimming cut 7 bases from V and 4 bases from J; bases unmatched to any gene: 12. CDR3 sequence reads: CASNPPGTGASYGYTF. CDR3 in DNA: TGTGCCAGCAACCCCCCTGGGACAGGGGCGTCCTATGGCTACACCTTC.

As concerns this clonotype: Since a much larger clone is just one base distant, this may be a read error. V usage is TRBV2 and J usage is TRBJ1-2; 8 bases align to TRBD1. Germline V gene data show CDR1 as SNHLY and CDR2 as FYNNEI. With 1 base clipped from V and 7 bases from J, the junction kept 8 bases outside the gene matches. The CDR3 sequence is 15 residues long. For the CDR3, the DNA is TGTGCCAGCAGTGAAGGGAGGACAGGGCAGGGTGGCTACACCTTC. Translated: CASSEGRTGQGGYTF.

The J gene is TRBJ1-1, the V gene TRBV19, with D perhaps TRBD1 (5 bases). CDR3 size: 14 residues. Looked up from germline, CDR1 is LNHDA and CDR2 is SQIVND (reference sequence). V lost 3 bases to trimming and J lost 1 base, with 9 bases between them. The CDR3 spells CASSIAGGNTEAFF. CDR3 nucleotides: TGTGCCAGTAGTATCGCCGGGGGGAACACTGAAGCTTTCTTT.

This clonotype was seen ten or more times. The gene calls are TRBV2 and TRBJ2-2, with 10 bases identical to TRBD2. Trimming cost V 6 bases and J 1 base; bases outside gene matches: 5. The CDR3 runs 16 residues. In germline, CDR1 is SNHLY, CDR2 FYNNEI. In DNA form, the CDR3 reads TGTGCCAGCAGCGGTAGCGGGGGGCTGAACACCGGGGAGCTGTTTTTT. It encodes CASSGSGGLNTGELFF.